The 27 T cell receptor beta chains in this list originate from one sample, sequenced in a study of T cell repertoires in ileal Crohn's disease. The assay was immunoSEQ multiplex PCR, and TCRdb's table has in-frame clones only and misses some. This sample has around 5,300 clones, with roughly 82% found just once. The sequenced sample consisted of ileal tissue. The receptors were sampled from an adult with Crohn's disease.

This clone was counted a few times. The CDR3 nucleotides are TGTGCCAGCAGGATAGCGGGGGGCGTCACCGGGGAGCTGTTTTTT. It yields the protein CASRIAGGVTGELFF. The chain is built from TRBV6-1 and TRBJ2-2, with 10 bases matching TRBD2. This CDR3 comprises 15 residues. V dropped 6 bases and J dropped 4; count of bases not matched to a gene: 5. Germline CDR1 and CDR2: MNHNS and SASEGT.

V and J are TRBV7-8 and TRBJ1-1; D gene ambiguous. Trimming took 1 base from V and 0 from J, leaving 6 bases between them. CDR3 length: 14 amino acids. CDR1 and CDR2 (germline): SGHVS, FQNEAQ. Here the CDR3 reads CASSLVGVNTEAFF. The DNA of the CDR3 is TGTGCCAGCAGCTTAGTGGGAGTGAACACTGAAGCTTTCTTT. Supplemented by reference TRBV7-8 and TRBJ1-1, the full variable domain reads GAGVSQSPRYKVAKRGQDVALRCDPISGHVSLFWYQQALGQGPEFLTYFQNEAQLDKSGLPSDRFFAERPEGSVSTLKIQRTQQEDSAVYLCASSLVGVNTEAFFGQGTRLTVV.

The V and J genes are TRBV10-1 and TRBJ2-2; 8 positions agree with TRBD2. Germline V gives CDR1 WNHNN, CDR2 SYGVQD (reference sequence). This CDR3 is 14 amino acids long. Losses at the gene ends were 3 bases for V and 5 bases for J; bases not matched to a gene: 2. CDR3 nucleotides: TGCGCCAGCAGTGACCCGGGAGGGACCGGGGAGCTGTTTTTT. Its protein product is CASSDPGGTGELFF.

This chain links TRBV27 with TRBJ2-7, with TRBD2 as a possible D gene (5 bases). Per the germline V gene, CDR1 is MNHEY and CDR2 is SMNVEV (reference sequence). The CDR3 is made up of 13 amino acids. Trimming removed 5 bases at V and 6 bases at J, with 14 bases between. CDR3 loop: CASSPTAAGEQYF. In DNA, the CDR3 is TGTGCCAGCAGTCCCACAGCCGCGGGCGAGCAGTACTTC.

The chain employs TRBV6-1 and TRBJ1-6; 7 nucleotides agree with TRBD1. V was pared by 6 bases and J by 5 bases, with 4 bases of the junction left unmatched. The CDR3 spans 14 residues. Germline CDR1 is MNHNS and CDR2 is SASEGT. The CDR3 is CASRQGPNNSPLHF. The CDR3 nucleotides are TGTGCCAGCAGACAGGGGCCTAATAATTCACCCCTCCACTTT.

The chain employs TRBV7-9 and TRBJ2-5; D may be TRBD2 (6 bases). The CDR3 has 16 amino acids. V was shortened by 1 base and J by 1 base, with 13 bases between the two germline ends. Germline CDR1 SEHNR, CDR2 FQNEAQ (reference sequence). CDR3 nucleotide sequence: TGTGCCAGCAGCTTAGGCACCCGGGAGAGCCAAGAGACCCAGTACTTC. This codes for CASSLGTRESQETQYF.

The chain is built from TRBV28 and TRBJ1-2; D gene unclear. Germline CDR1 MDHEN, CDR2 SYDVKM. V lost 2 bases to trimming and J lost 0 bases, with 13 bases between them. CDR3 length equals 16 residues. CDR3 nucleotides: TGTGCCAGCAGTTTAATTTGGGGAGCGGCTAACTATGGCTACACCTTC. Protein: CASSLIWGAANYGYTF.

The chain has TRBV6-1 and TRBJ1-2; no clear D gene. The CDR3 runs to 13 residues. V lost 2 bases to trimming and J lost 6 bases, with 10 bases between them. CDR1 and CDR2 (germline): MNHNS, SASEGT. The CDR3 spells CASSEIARDGYTF. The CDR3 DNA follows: TGTGCCAGCAGTGAAATCGCGAGGGATGGCTACACCTTC.

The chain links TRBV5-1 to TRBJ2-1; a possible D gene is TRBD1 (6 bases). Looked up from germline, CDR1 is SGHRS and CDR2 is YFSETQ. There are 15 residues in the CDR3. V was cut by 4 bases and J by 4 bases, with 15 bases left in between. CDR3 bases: TGCGCCAGCAGCCCCTCAGGGGTTGAGTACAATGAGCAGTTCTTC. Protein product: CASSPSGVEYNEQFF.

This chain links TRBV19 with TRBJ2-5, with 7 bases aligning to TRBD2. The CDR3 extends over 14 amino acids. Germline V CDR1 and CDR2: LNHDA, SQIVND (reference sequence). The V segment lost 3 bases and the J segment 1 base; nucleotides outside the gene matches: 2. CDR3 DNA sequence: TGTGCCAGTAGTATCGGGAGGTCCCAAGAGACCCAGTACTTC. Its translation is CASSIGRSQETQYF.

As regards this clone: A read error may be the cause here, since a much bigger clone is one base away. The CDR3 loop reads CASSYQGSTEAFF. The CDR3 coding sequence is TGTGCCAGCAGTTACCAGGGTTCCACTGAAGCTTTCTTT. The chain has TRBV6-6 and TRBJ1-1; D may be TRBD1 (5 bases). Between the trimmed V and J ends, which lost 2 bases and 4 bases, there was a span of 8 bases. The CDR3 is 13 amino acids. Per the germline V gene, CDR1 is MNHNY and CDR2 is SVGAGI (reference sequence).

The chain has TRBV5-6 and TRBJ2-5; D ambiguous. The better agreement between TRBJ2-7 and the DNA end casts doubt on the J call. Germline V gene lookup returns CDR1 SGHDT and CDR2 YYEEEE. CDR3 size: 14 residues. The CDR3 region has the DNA TGTGCCAGCAGCTTGATGGGCGAAATCTACGAGCAGTACTTC. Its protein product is CASSLMGEIYEQYF.

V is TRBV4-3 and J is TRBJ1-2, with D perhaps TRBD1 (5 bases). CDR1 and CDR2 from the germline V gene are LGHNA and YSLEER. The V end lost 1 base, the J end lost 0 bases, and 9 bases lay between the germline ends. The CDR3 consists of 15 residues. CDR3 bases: TGCGCCAGCAGCCAAGGCGGGGCGGCTAACTATGGCTACACCTTC. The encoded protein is CASSQGGAANYGYTF.

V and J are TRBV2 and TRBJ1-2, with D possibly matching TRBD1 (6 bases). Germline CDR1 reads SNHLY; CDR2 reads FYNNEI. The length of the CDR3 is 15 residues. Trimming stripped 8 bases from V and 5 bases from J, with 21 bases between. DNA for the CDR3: TGTGCCAGCTACAGGAGGGGGGGCGAGGATTATGGCTACACCTTC. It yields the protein CASYRRGGEDYGYTF.

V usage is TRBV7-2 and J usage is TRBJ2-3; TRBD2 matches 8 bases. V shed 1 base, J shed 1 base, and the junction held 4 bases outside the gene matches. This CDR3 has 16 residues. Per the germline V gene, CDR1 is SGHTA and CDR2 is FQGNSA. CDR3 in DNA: TGTGCCAGCAGCTTAGGGGCTAGCGGGCGCACAGATACGCAGTATTTT. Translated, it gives CASSLGASGRTDTQYF.

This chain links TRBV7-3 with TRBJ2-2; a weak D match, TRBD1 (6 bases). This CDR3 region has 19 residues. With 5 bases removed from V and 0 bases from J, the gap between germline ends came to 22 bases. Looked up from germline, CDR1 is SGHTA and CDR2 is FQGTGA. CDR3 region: CASSHDPVGRGSNTGELFF. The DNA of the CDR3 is TGTGCCAGCAGCCACGACCCGGTGGGCAGGGGCTCGAACACCGGGGAGCTGTTTTTT.

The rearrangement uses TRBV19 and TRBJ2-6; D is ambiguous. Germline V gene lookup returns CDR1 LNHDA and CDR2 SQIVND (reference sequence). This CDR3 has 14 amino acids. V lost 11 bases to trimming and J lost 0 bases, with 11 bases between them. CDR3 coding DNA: TGTGCCTCCAGGCCGAGCTCTGGGGCCAACGTCCTGACTTTC. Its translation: CASRPSSGANVLTF.

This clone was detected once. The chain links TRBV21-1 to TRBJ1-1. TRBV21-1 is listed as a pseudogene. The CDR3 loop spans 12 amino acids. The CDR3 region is CASSRRSAEAFF. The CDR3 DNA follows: TGTGCCAGCAGCCGACGGAGCGCTGAAGCTTTCTTT.

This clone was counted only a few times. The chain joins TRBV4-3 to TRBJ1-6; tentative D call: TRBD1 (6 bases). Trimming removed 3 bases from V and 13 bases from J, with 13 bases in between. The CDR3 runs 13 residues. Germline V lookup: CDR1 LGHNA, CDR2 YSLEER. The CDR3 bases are TGCGCCAGCAGCCACCGCACAGGGCGTCCCCTCCACTTT. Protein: CASSHRTGRPLHF.

CDR3 residues: CSVDMSGQGTYEQYF. CDR3 DNA: TGCAGCGTTGATATGTCCGGACAGGGAACCTACGAGCAGTACTTC. J is TRBJ2-7 and V is TRBV29-1, with TRBD1 identical over 8 bases. The CDR3 spans 15 residues. Germline assignment: CDR1 SQVTM and CDR2 ANQGSEA. J lost 2 bases, V lost 3 bases, and 9 bases had no gene match.

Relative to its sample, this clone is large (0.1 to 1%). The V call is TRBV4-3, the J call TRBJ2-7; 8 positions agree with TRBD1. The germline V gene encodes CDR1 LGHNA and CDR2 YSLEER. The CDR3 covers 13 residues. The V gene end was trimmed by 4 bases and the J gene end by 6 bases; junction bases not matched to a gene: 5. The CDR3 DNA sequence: TGCGCCAGCAGCCCTCGGACAGGGCGCGAGCAGTACTTC. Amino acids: CASSPRTGREQYF.

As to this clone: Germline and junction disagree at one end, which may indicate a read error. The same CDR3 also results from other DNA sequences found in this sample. The CDR3 DNA reads as TGTGCTTGGACGGCCGGGACAGGGATCGGCTACGAGCAGTACTTC. Translating it yields CAWTAGTGIGYEQYF. V usage is TRBV30 and J usage is TRBJ2-7, with TRBD1 identical over 9 bases. Germline lookup yields CDR1 GTSNPN and CDR2 SVGIG (reference sequence). The length of the CDR3 is 15 residues.

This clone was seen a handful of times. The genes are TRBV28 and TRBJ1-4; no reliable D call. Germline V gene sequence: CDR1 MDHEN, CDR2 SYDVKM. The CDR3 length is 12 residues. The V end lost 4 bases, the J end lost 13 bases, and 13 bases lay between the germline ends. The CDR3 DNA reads TGTGCCAGCAGTTCAATGTTTGAGGGACTGTTTTTT. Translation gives CASSSMFEGLFF.

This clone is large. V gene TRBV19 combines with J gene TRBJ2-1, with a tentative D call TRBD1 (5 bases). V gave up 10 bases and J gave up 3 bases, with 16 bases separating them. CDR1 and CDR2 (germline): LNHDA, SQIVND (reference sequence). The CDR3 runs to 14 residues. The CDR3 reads CATSRDEFYNEQFF. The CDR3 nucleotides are TGTGCCACTTCCAGGGATGAGTTCTACAATGAGCAGTTCTTC.

CDR3 loop: CASSERGAGGFYNEQFF. For the CDR3, the DNA is TGTGCCAGCAGTGAGCGGGGTGCAGGGGGCTTCTACAATGAGCAGTTCTTC. The chain employs TRBV2 and TRBJ2-1; 8 bases are shared with TRBD1. The V gene end was trimmed by 3 bases and the J gene end by 3 bases; junction bases not matched to a gene: 10. Germline V gene data show CDR1 as SNHLY and CDR2 as FYNNEI. This CDR3 comprises 17 residues.

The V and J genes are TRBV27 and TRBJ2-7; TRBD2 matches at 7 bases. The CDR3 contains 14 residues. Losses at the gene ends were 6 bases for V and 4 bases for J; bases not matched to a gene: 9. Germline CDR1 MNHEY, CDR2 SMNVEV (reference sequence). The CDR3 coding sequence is TGTGCCAGCAGCCTAGCTAGCGGCTTATACGAGCAGTACTTC. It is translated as CASSLASGLYEQYF.

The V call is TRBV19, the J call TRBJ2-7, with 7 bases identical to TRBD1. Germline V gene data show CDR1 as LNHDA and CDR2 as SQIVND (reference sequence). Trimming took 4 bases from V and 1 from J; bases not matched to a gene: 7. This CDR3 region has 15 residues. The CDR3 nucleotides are TGTGCCAGTAGTACCTCGGCAGGGGGTTCCTACGAGCAGTACTTC. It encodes CASSTSAGGSYEQYF.